This T cell receptor (beta chain) appears in the sequencing data of a study of breast tumors, draining lymph nodes, adjacent tissues. General study results and limits: Data fit most tumor T cells coming from lymph node, expanding in tumor.

Details on this clonotype: What it binds is not known.

The CDR3 spans 15 residues. The V and J ends lost 3 bases and 7 bases, in that order; junction bases with no gene match: 7. The germline CDR1 and CDR2 sequences are MRHNA and SNTAGT. TCRdb processed the multiplex PCR reads anew with MiXCR; each CDR3 protein has one entry. The table shows about 24,000 distinct CDR3 sequences, with almost 70% occurring only once. The receptor comes from a female donor with breast cancer. Some clones in this sample may be carry-over from other donors' samples. The sequencing sample was made of tumor-adjacent breast tissue. This chain uses TRBV6-4 with TRBJ2-7; 12 bases line up with TRBD2. The CDR3: CASSERLAGVREQYF. The CDR3 DNA is TGTGCCAGCAGTGAGAGACTAGCGGGGGTGAGGGAGCAGTACTTC.